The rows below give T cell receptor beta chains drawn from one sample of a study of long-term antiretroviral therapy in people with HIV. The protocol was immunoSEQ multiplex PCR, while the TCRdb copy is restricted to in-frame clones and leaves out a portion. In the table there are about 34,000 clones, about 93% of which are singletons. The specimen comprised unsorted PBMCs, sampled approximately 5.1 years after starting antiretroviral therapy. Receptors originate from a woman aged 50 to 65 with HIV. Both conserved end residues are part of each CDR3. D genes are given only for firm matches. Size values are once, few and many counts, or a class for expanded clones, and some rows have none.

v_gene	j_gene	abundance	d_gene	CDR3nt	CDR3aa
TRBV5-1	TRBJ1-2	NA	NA	TGCGCCAGCAGCTTGCAAGAGAGAAACTATGGCTACACCTTC	CASSLQERNYGYTF
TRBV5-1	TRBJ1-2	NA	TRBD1	TGCGCCAGCAGCCTGGGACAGGTCGGGCCATATGGCTACACCTTC	CASSLGQVGPYGYTF
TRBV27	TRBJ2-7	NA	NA	TGTGCCAGCAGTTCCCCCTCCTACGAGCAGTACTTC	CASSSPSYEQYF
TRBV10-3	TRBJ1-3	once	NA	TGTGCCATCAGTGAATTGGGGGCTGGAAACACCATATATTTT	CAISELGAGNTIYF
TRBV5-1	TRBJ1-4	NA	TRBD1	TGCGCCAGCAGCTTGGAAACAACGGGACAGAGCCAGGAACTGTTTTTT	CASSLETTGQSQELFF
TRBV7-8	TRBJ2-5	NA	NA	TGTGCCAGCAGCTTAGCATGGCAGGGGGGAGAGACCCAGTACTTC	CASSLAWQGGETQYF
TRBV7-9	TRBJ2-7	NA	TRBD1	TGTGCCAGCAGCTGGGGGTTAAGGCAGGGGGCGGTCTACGAGCAGTACTTC	CASSWGLRQGAVYEQYF
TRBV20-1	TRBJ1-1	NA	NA	TGCAGTGCGGTCTCCAGCTACGAAGCTTTCTTT	CSAVSSYEAFF
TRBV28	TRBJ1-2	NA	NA	TGTGCCAGCAGTTCCTGGACTAGCTACACCTTC	CASSSWTSYTF
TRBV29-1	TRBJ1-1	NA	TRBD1	TGCAGCGTTCTCCCAAACAGGGGACCTACGAACACTGAAGCTTTCTTT	CSVLPNRGPTNTEAFF
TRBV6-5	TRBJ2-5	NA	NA	TGTGCCAGCAGTTACTCGAATGGGGGTTGGGAGACCCAGTACTTC	CASSYSNGGWETQYF
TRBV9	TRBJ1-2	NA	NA	TGTGCCAGCAGCGTAGCTGGATGGGGTGGCCTATACACCTTC	CASSVAGWGGLYTF
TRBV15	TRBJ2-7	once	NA	TGTGCCACCAGCAGACCGGGAGTGGTAGGGAATCACGAGCAGTACTTC	CATSRPGVVGNHEQYF
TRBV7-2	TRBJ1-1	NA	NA	TGTGCCAGCAGCTCATCAGTGGGGACTGAAGCTTTCTTT	CASSSSVGTEAFF
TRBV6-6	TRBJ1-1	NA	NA	TGTGCCAGCAGTTATGGCGGGTTTACTCTGAACACTGAAGCTTTCTTT	CASSYGGFTLNTEAFF
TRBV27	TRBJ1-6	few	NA	TGTGCCAGCAGTGGACAGAATTCACCCCTCCACTTT	CASSGQNSPLHF
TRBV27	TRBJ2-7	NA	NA	TGTGCCAGCAGTTTGAGTTCTAACAGATTCTACGAGCAGTACTTC	CASSLSSNRFYEQYF
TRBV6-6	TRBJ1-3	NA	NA	TGTGCCAGCAGTTACAAGGGAAACACCATATATTTT	CASSYKGNTIYF
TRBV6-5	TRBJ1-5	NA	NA	TGTGCCAGCAGCCAAAACAGGGGCAATCAGCCCCAGCATTTT	CASSQNRGNQPQHF
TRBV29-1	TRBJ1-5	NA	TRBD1	TGCAGCGTAGCGACAGGGAATCAGAATCAGCCCCAGCATTTT	CSVATGNQNQPQHF
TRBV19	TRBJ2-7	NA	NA	TGTGCCAGTAGTGGCCGGGGAGGACAGATCTACGAGCAGTACTTC	CASSGRGGQIYEQYF
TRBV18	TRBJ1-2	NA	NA	TGTGCCAGCTCCCGCTATGGGGATGGCTACACCTTC	CASSRYGDGYTF
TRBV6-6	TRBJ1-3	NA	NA	TGTGCCAGCAGCTCGGGTAGCTCTGGAAACACCATATATTTT	CASSSGSSGNTIYF
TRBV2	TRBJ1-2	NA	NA	TGTGCCAGCAGCCTAGAGGCAGGCTCTAACTATGGCTACACCTTC	CASSLEAGSNYGYTF
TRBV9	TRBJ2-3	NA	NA	TGTGCCGGTTCCCGGGGACCCATCACAGATACGCAGTATTTT	CAGSRGPITDTQYF
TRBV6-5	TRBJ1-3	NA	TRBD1	TGTGCCAGCAGTGGGACAGTTGGAAACACCATATATTTT	CASSGTVGNTIYF
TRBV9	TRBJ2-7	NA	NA	TGTGCCAGCAGCTCCCCGACACGGGTAGGAGAGCAGTACTTC	CASSSPTRVGEQYF
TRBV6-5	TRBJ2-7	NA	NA	TGTGCCAGCAGTTACGGTAACTCCTACGAGCAGTACTTC	CASSYGNSYEQYF
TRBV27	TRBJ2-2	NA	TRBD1	TGTGCCAGCAGTTGGGTACAGGGGGCGGGTTCCACCGGGGAGCTGTTTTTT	CASSWVQGAGSTGELFF
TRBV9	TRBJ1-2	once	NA	TGTGCCAGCAGCGCTAGGAGCACGAACTATGGCTACACCTTC	CASSARSTNYGYTF
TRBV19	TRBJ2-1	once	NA	TGTGCCGTTGACTCCTACAATGAGCAGTTCTTC	CAVDSYNEQFF
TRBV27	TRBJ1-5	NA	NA	TGTGCCAGCCGGGCCGGGGGGTTAAGGAGCAATCAGCCCCAGCATTTT	CASRAGGLRSNQPQHF
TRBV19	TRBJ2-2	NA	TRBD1	TGTGCCAGTAGCCAGGGACAGCTTAACACCGGGGAGCTGTTTTTT	CASSQGQLNTGELFF
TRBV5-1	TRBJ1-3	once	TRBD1	TGCGCCAGCAGCAAACGGACAGGGACTGGAAACACCATATATTTT	CASSKRTGTGNTIYF
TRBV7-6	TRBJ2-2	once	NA	TGTGCCAGCAGCTTGGGACGGGTTAGTGGCGGGGAGCTGTTTTTT	CASSLGRVSGGELFF
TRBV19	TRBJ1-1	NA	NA	TGTGCCAGTAGCCCTCGTGGGGACACTGAAGCTTTCTTT	CASSPRGDTEAFF
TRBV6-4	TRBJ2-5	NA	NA	TGTGCCAGCAGTCCCCTCGGGGGTACTAGCACCCCTCAAGAGACCCAGTACTTC	CASSPLGGTSTPQETQYF
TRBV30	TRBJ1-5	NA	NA	TGTGCCTGGAGTGTAAGGTACAGTAATCAGCCCCAGCATTTT	CAWSVRYSNQPQHF
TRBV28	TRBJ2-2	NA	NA	TGTGCCAGCAGTTTAGCGGGCGACACCGGGGAGCTGTTTTTT	CASSLAGDTGELFF
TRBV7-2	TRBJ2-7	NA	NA	TGTGCCAGCAGCCCTAATCCGGGACGGAACTACGAGCAGTACTTC	CASSPNPGRNYEQYF
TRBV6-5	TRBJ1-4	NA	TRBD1	TGTGCCAGCAGTTACCGGGGACAGGGAGGAGAAAAACTGTTTTTT	CASSYRGQGGEKLFF
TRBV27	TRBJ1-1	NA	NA	TGTGCCAGCACCCGCACAGGAAACACTGAAGCTTTCTTT	CASTRTGNTEAFF
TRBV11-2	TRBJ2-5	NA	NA	TGTGCCAGCAGCTTTGGACCGGCGGAGACCCAGTACTTC	CASSFGPAETQYF
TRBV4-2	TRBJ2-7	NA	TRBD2	TGTGCCAGCAGCCGGCGGACTAGATTCGAGCAGTACTTC	CASSRRTRFEQYF